What follows are 2 T cell receptor beta chains derived from one specimen sequenced in a study of T cell clonality in common variable immunodeficiency. The protocol was immunoSEQ multiplex PCR, while the TCRdb copy is restricted to in-frame clones and leaves out a portion. This repertoire lists about 64,000 clones without singletons; roughly 1.6% sits in the top ten. Sequenced: peripheral blood mononuclear cells. These receptors all stem from a person between 18 and 69 years old in good health.

This clone came up many times. The CDR3 sequence is CSASAARVAGIQYF. CDR3 DNA, as far as it was read: TGCAGTGCGTCTGCGGCCAGGGTCGCAGGCATT. This rearrangement joins TRBV20-1 to TRBJ2-4; weak D call: TRBD1 (5 bases). The sequence runs out 3 residues before the end of the CDR3; the remainder is reconstructed from the germline J gene. CDR1 DFQATT and CDR2 SNEGSKA come from the germline V gene (reference sequence). There are 14 residues in the CDR3. The germline V and J ends were trimmed by 6 bases and 9 bases, with 21 bases remaining between them.

This clone has at least ten counts. Read sequence stops 3 residues before the CDR3 end, and the germline J gene provides the missing end. The gene calls are TRBV19 and TRBJ2-1; D gene uncertain. V lost 1 base and J 5 bases, leaving 6 bases between the germline ends. The V gene's germline CDR1 is LNHDA and CDR2 SQIVND (reference sequence). The CDR3 consists of 13 residues. Incomplete CDR3 DNA: TGTGCCAGTAGTATAGGTCGGGACAATGAG. It codes for CASSIGRDNE. The entire CDR3 protein is CASSIGRDNEQFF. The whole variable domain, filled in from reference TRBV19 and TRBJ2-1, reads DGGITQSPKYLFRKEGQNVTLSCEQNLNHDAMYWYRQDPGQGLRLIYYSQIVNDFQKGDIAEGYSVSREKKESFPLTVTSAQKNPTAFYLCASSIGRDNEQFFGPGTRLTVL.